Listed below are T cell receptor beta chains from one sample, sequenced in a study of neurological immune-mediated disorders. TCRdb re-called the 5' RACE reads with MiXCR, one entry per CDR3 protein. The repertoire consists of around 15,000 distinct CDR3 sequences, with 3.5% occurring once and the leading ten covering around 20%. The sequencing sample was made of CD8+ T cells from blood. The receptor set was obtained from a woman in her thirties or forties in good health. Both conserved end residues are part of each CDR3. A D gene is named only where the DNA matches it firmly. Rows may omit the clone size; those that give it use once, few, many or a size class.

clone size	D gene	V gene	J gene	CDR3 protein	CDR3 DNA
medium-sized	-	TRBV5-1	TRBJ1-1	CASSLGRTEAFF	TGCGCCAGCAGCTTGGGTAGGACTGAAGCTTTCTTT
medium-sized	TRBD2	TRBV5-1	TRBJ2-5	CASSSGTSGTQETQYF	TGCGCCAGCAGCAGCGGGACTAGCGGAACCCAAGAGACCCAGTACTTC
-	-	TRBV6-1	TRBJ2-7	CANILEVWYEQYF	TGTGCCAACATCCTAGAGGTATGGTACGAGCAGTACTTC
many	-	TRBV5-6	TRBJ1-5	CASSNFGENNSNQPQHF	TGTGCCAGCAGCAACTTCGGGGAAAATAATAGCAATCAGCCCCAGCATTTT
many	TRBD2	TRBV4-1	TRBJ2-3	CASSREGGYPRLDTQYF	TGCGCCAGCAGCCGAGAGGGAGGGTATCCTCGGCTTGATACGCAGTATTTT
many	-	TRBV5-5	TRBJ2-1	CASSLPGNEQFF	TGTGCCAGCAGCTTGCCGGGGAATGAGCAGTTCTTC
many	-	TRBV27	TRBJ2-1	CASSISGRYNEQFF	TGTGCCAGCAGCATAAGCGGACGATACAATGAGCAGTTCTTC
many	TRBD1	TRBV5-1	TRBJ2-3	CASSGGGQVGSGNTQYF	TGCGCCAGCAGTGGAGGAGGACAGGTGGGGTCCGGGAATACGCAGTATTTT
many	-	TRBV20-1	TRBJ1-2	CSAALTENYGYTF	TGCAGTGCCGCCTTAACAGAGAACTATGGCTACACCTTC
many	TRBD1	TRBV5-1	TRBJ2-3	CASSWEDRGIDTQYF	TGCGCCAGCAGCTGGGAGGACAGGGGTATAGATACGCAGTATTTT
many	-	TRBV5-6	TRBJ1-1	CASTAGPNTEAFF	TGTGCCAGCACCGCCGGACCTAACACTGAAGCTTTCTTT
-	-	TRBV6-5	TRBJ2-2	CATRRGPNSGELFF	TGTGCCACCAGGAGGGGGCCGAACTCCGGGGAGCTGTTTTTT
-	TRBD2	TRBV20-1	TRBJ2-7	CSATGLADYEQYF	TGCAGTGCCACGGGACTAGCGGATTACGAGCAGTACTTC
many	-	TRBV5-1	TRBJ2-7	CASSLSPAGNSYEQYF	TGCGCCAGCAGCTTGTCCCCTGCGGGGAACTCCTACGAGCAGTACTTC
many	TRBD1	TRBV6-6	TRBJ2-7	CASSSGQGGEQYF	TGTGCCAGCAGTTCCGGACAGGGGGGCGAGCAGTACTTC